This TCR beta chain is from a study of graft-versus-host responses after intestinal transplantation. Study as a whole: The transplants performed in recipients were multivisceral, liver-intestinal, or isolated intestinal. Every one of the recipients received anti-thymocyte globulin induction and afterwards took tacrolimus and steroids for about 3 years. Study observations and caveats: Researchers found peak circulating GvH clone levels linked to early post-transplant HvG declines. There were GvH clones found in recipient marrow, and some of them appeared first in ileum or blood.

The V end lost 6 bases, the J end lost 3 bases, and 14 bases lay between the germline ends. The CDR3 is 14 residues long. Germline lookup yields CDR1 KGHSH and CDR2 LQKENI. Only in-frame clones appear in the TCRdb table, and some are missing; sequencing was by immunoSEQ multiplex PCR. The sample has over 45,000 clones, approximately 94% seen once; the top ten hold roughly 0.4%. To note about this clone: The antigen is undetermined.

This chain links TRBV18 with TRBJ2-5; TRBD1 is a possible D gene (6 bases). The receptor was derived from a human donor who was the organ donor for an intestinal transplant. Sequenced here: unstimulated CD4+ T cells sorted from spleen or lymph node cells, sampled before transplant. CDR3 loop: CASSHWAGEETQYF. The CDR3, as DNA: TGTGCCAGCTCGCATTGGGCAGGGGAAGAGACCCAGTACTTC. Combining the CDR3 with reference TRBV18 and TRBJ2-5 gives the whole variable domain NAGVMQNPRHLVRRRGQEARLRCSPMKGHSHVYWYRQLPEEGLKFMVYLQKENIIDESGMPKERFSAEFPKEGPSILRIQQVVRGDSAAYFCASSHWAGEETQYFGPGTRLLVL.